One sample yielded the 2 T cell receptor beta chains listed below, sequenced in a study of T cells in Graves' hyperthyroidism and ophthalmopathy. Amplification targeted TCR beta CDR3 regions from RNA transcripts. Carried out on the TCR CDR3, a first-round RT-PCR used the HTBI primer set. TCRdb independently ran MiXCR on the multiplex PCR reads; one entry per CDR3 protein. Found here are approximately 400,000 distinct CDR3 sequences, 20% to 25% of them singletons; the top ten hold more than 60%. Specimen: blood. These receptors originate from a man aged 50 or older with Graves' hyperthyroidism.

This clonotype was observed a handful of times. The chain uses TRBV9 and TRBJ1-3; D possibly corresponds to TRBD1 (5 bases). V gave up 6 bases and J gave up 1 base, with 11 bases separating them. The V gene's germline CDR1 is SGDLS and CDR2 YYNGEE. The CDR3 contains 14 residues. CDR3 in amino acids: CASKRDESGNTIYF. The DNA for the CDR3 is TGTGCCAGCAAACGGGACGAATCTGGAAACACCATATATTTT.

This sequence joins TRBV28 and TRBJ2-2, with D uncertain. Per germline, CDR1 MDHEN and CDR2 SYDVKM. The CDR3 covers 13 residues. The V end was cut by 3 bases, the J end by 8 bases, with 10 bases between. CDR3: CASSFDSLGELFF. Written as DNA, the CDR3 is TGTGCCAGCAGTTTCGATTCCCTTGGGGAGCTGTTTTTT.